This TCR beta chain was sequenced during a study of cytomegalovirus exposure and HLA in healthy donors. For the study at large: An analysis done earlier identified more than 100 million unique TCR beta sequences from about 179 million T cells.

PCR employed 60 Vbeta and 13 Jbeta primers. The table came from immunoSEQ multiplex PCR; TCRdb's copy has only in-frame clones and leaves some out. Of approximately 100,000 clones in the sample, about 70% were seen once. This CDR3 is built from 14 residues. CDR1 MDHEN and CDR2 SYDVKM come from the germline V gene. J lost 6 bases, V lost 7 bases, and 7 bases had no gene match. For this clone: The target antigen is unknown.

Whole-study findings and limits: The authors later linked a missense DCLRE1C variant to TCR beta V- and J-gene trimming.

Specimen: PBMCs. The receptor's source is a human donor in good health. The chain joins TRBV28 to TRBJ2-2; 8 bases agree with TRBD1. The CDR3 protein is CASIGQGAPGELFF. The CDR3 DNA reads as TGTGCCAGCATTGGGCAGGGGGCCCCCGGGGAGCTGTTTTTT.